Listed here are 32 T cell receptor beta chains from one sample, sequenced in a study of glioma-infiltrating T cells after dendritic cell vaccination. Produced via immunoSEQ multiplex PCR; TCRdb's table is partial and in-frame only. The sample lists about 58,000 clones; about four fifths were seen once. The time point here: after dendritic cell vaccination, including at tumor progression/relapse. The specimen was blood, collected after dendritic cell vaccination. The receptors stem from a human donor with glioblastoma.

This clone was detected only once. Without the conserved terminal phenylalanine or tryptophan, this CDR3 likely stems from a read error. V and J are TRBV2 and TRBJ2-7, with 9 bases fitting TRBD1. Germline assignment: CDR1 SNHLY and CDR2 FYNNEI. The CDR3 runs 12 residues. V gave up 11 bases and J gave up 2 bases; unmatched junction bases: 4. CDR3 bases: TGTGCCTGGACAGGGGCCCCCTACGAGCAGTACCTC. Protein sequence: CAWTGAPYEQYL.

The J gene is TRBJ2-7, the V gene TRBV13; D gene uncertain. From germline, CDR1 is PRHDT and CDR2 FYEKMQ (reference sequence). The V end lost 5 bases, the J end lost 3 bases, and 8 bases lay between the germline ends. This CDR3 has 12 residues. DNA for the CDR3: TGTGCCAGCAGCACAGAAAACTACGAGCAGTACTTC. Its protein is CASSTENYEQYF.

This rearrangement joins TRBV27 to TRBJ1-2; 10 bases line up with TRBD1. The CDR3 extends over 16 amino acids. From germline, CDR1 is MNHEY and CDR2 SMNVEV (reference sequence). V shed 2 bases, J shed 4 bases, and the junction held 7 bases outside the gene matches. CDR3 residues: CASSLIRQGAPYGYTF. The CDR3 DNA reads TGTGCCAGCAGTTTAATTCGACAGGGGGCTCCCTATGGCTACACCTTC.

V and J are TRBV5-5 and TRBJ2-7; 8 bases line up with TRBD2. V was pared by 7 bases and J by 3 bases, with 9 bases of the junction left unmatched. This CDR3 is 14 amino acids long. Germline V gene lookup returns CDR1 SGHKS and CDR2 YYEKEE (reference sequence). CDR3 sequence: CASGPTSADYEQYF. CDR3 DNA: TGTGCCAGCGGTCCGACTAGCGCCGACTACGAGCAGTACTTC.

This rearrangement joins TRBV7-2 to TRBJ2-1; 7 bases line up with TRBD1. The CDR3 contains 16 residues. Trimming cost V 3 bases and J 8 bases; bases outside gene matches: 13. Germline V lookup: CDR1 SGHTA, CDR2 FQGNSA. CDR3 nucleotide sequence: TGTGCCAGCAGCTTTAGGGGGCTGGGGTTGAGGGATGAGCAGTTCTTC. It encodes CASSFRGLGLRDEQFF.

This rearrangement joins TRBV25-1 to TRBJ1-1, with 10 bases aligning to TRBD1. The CDR3 is 17 amino acids. After removal of 4 bases from V and 5 bases from J, the junction contained 13 bases not matched to a gene. Per the germline V gene, CDR1 is MGHDK and CDR2 is SYGVNS. The CDR3 DNA reads as TGTGCCAGCAGTGGCTTCCGGGACAGGGGTTTTAAGACTGAAGCTTTCTTT. Amino acid sequence: CASSGFRDRGFKTEAFF.

The V call is TRBV5-1, the J call TRBJ2-1, with TRBD2 identical over 9 bases. V was clipped by 1 base and J by 2 bases; unmatched bases: 7. This CDR3 is built from 17 residues. Germline V gene lookup returns CDR1 SGHRS and CDR2 YFSETQ. Written as DNA, the CDR3 is TGCGCCAGCAGCTTGTCTACGAGCGGGGGGCCCTACAATGAGCAGTTCTTC. The encoded protein is CASSLSTSGGPYNEQFF.

The V call is TRBV29-1, the J call TRBJ2-2, with D perhaps matching TRBD2 (6 bases). This CDR3 is 15 amino acids long. Between the trimmed V and J ends, which lost 4 bases and 5 bases, there was a span of 17 bases. CDR1 is SQVTM and CDR2 is ANQGSEA in the germline V gene. For the CDR3, the DNA is TGCAGCGTTGCTTATGGGGGGTTGAGAACCGGGGAGCTGTTTTTT. This translates into CSVAYGGLRTGELFF.

The V gene is TRBV6-4, the J gene TRBJ2-7, with TRBD1 matching 7 bases. This CDR3 is built from 16 residues. Germline values: CDR1 MRHNA, CDR2 SNTAGT. V lost 4 bases to trimming and J lost 3 bases; unmatched junction nucleotides: 12. The DNA for the CDR3 is TGTGCCAGCAGTGCCCCTTGGGACAGTCAACACTACGAGCAGTACTTC. Its translation is CASSAPWDSQHYEQYF.

The V call is TRBV19, the J call TRBJ2-2, with D possibly matching TRBD1 (5 bases). The CDR3 loop spans 17 amino acids. Germline loops: CDR1 LNHDA, CDR2 SQIVND (reference sequence). V lost 3 bases, J lost 1 base, and 15 bases lay in between. The DNA for the CDR3 is TGTGCCAGTAGTATCAGTCTCAGGGTGGGGAACACCGGGGAGCTGTTTTTT. Its translation: CASSISLRVGNTGELFF.

This clone was seen just once. This chain links TRBV4-1 with TRBJ1-2; TRBD1 matches 9 bases. V gave up 1 base and J gave up 0 bases; unmatched junction bases: 15. Germline loops: CDR1 MGHRA, CDR2 YSYEKL. This CDR3 spans 20 amino acids. The CDR3 DNA is TGCGCCAGCAGCCAAGCCCTGGGCGGGACAGGGAACGTCCCTAACTATGGCTACACCTTC. The encoded protein is CASSQALGGTGNVPNYGYTF.

The chain carries TRBV5-1 and TRBJ1-1, with unresolved D. Germline CDR1 SGHRS, CDR2 YFSETQ. CDR3 size: 14 residues. With 0 bases removed from V and 1 base from J, the gap between germline ends came to 7 bases. CDR3 bases: TGCGCCAGCAGCTTGGGGAGGACGAACACTGAAGCTTTCTTT. Amino acids: CASSLGRTNTEAFF.

This clone was counted between two and nine times. The rearrangement uses TRBV18 and TRBJ2-2; D may be TRBD2 (8 bases). CDR3 length: 16 amino acids. CDR1 is KGHSH, CDR2 LQKENI, per germline. Trimming pared 6 bases from V and 3 bases from J, leaving 17 bases between. CDR3 residues: CASSPGGTVHTGELFF. The CDR3 DNA is TGTGCCAGCTCTCCGGGAGGGACAGTTCACACCGGGGAGCTGTTTTTT.

The J gene is TRBJ2-5, the V gene TRBV19; 8 bases map to TRBD2. Trimming removed 10 bases from V and 2 bases from J; junction bases left unmatched: 6. This CDR3 has 13 residues. Germline V gene data show CDR1 as LNHDA and CDR2 as SQIVND (reference sequence). The CDR3 DNA reads as TGTGCCACCAGCGCGGGGGGTCAAGAGACCCAGTACTTC. Its protein is CATSAGGQETQYF.

This clone turned up a few times. This chain joins TRBV18 and TRBJ1-6; TRBD1 matches at 8 bases. After removal of 3 bases from V and 8 bases from J, the junction contained 9 bases not matched to a gene. In germline, CDR1 is KGHSH, CDR2 LQKENI. This CDR3 has 16 residues. CDR3 region: CASSPDRVKSYSPLHF. As DNA, the CDR3 is TGTGCCAGCTCACCGGACAGGGTGAAGTCGTATTCACCCCTCCACTTT.

V is TRBV6-1 and J is TRBJ2-7, with TRBD2 matching 13 bases. The CDR3 loop spans 15 amino acids. The trim removed 6 bases at V and 6 bases at J, leaving 8 bases unmatched. Germline lookup yields CDR1 MNHNS and CDR2 SASEGT. CDR3 in DNA: TGTGCCAGCAGACGAACTAGCGGGGGGGCCGGCGAGCAGTACTTC. This encodes CASRRTSGGAGEQYF.

This clone was picked up a small number of times. J is TRBJ1-2 and V is TRBV7-3; D unclear. The CDR3 covers 13 residues. V lost 1 base and J 6 bases, leaving 9 bases between the germline ends. Germline V lookup: CDR1 SGHTA, CDR2 FQGTGA. CDR3 protein: CASSLSGRDGYTF. CDR3 sequence (DNA): TGTGCCAGCAGCTTAAGTGGGAGGGATGGCTACACCTTC. The entire variable domain, with the rest obtained from reference TRBV7-3 and TRBJ1-2, is as follows: GAGVSQTPSNKVTEKGKYVELRCDPISGHTALYWYRQSLGQGPEFLIYFQGTGAADDSGLPNDRFFAVRPEGSVSTLKIQRTERGDSAVYLCASSLSGRDGYTFGSGTRLTVV.

The rearrangement links TRBV21-1 to TRBJ1-4; the D call in the table, TRBD1, was not verified against the DNA. TRBV21-1 has pseudogene status. The CDR3 contains 17 residues. In DNA, the CDR3 is TGTGCCAGCAGCCGACGGATCGGACAGGGGAAGAATGAAAAACTGTTTTTT. It specifies CASSRRIGQGKNEKLFF.

The chain combines TRBV4-1 with TRBJ2-7; D ambiguous. Germline V gene lookup returns CDR1 MGHRA and CDR2 YSYEKL. Deletions cut 2 bases from V and 0 bases from J, with 14 bases between. This CDR3 is built from 16 residues. CDR3 protein: CASSQSNSLFSYEQYF. Written as DNA, the CDR3 is TGCGCCAGCAGCCAATCGAACAGTCTCTTCTCCTACGAGCAGTACTTC.

The chain joins TRBV19 to TRBJ1-1; possibly TRBD1 for D (5 bases). Trimming removed 9 bases from V and 4 bases from J, with 15 bases in between. The CDR3 is 13 amino acids. Germline CDR1 LNHDA, CDR2 SQIVND (reference sequence). CDR3 region: CASSNRGGTEAFF. CDR3 bases: TGTGCCAGCTCAAATAGGGGTGGCACTGAAGCTTTCTTT.

The chain links TRBV6-1 to TRBJ2-2; TRBD1 agrees at 10 bases. The CDR3 is 17 residues long. From germline, CDR1 is MNHNS and CDR2 SASEGT. V shed 0 bases and J 5 bases; nucleotides not matched to a gene: 6. The CDR3 bases are TGTGCCAGCAGTGAAGCGCTTGGACAGGGGGTTACCGGGGAGCTGTTTTTT. Translation gives CASSEALGQGVTGELFF.

This clone showed up just a few times. This chain joins TRBV19 and TRBJ1-4, with a possible D match to TRBD1 (5 bases). V lost 5 bases and J lost 15, with 25 bases in between. The length of the CDR3 is 15 residues. Germline CDR1 and CDR2: LNHDA and SQIVND (reference sequence). Here the CDR3 DNA reads TGTGCCAGTAGTCGCCCGGGGGAGGCCGTCGCCGGGGTGTTTTTT. Translated: CASSRPGEAVAGVFF. The entire variable domain, with the rest obtained from reference TRBV19 and TRBJ1-4, is as follows: DGGITQSPKYLFRKEGQNVTLSCEQNLNHDAMYWYRQDPGQGLRLIYYSQIVNDFQKGDIAEGYSVSREKKESFPLTVTSAQKNPTAFYLCASSRPGEAVAGVFFGSGTQLSVL.

The chain uses TRBV27 and TRBJ2-1; the D gene is possibly TRBD2 (6 bases). V gave up 0 bases and J gave up 4 bases, with 16 bases separating them. This CDR3 is 17 amino acids long. CDR1 MNHEY and CDR2 SMNVEV come from the germline V gene (reference sequence). Written as DNA, the CDR3 is TGTGCCAGCAGTTTATCGACCGGGGGTCTTATGTACAATGAGCAGTTCTTC. It yields the protein CASSLSTGGLMYNEQFF.

The chain is built from TRBV9 and TRBJ1-1, with D perhaps matching TRBD1 (5 bases). From germline, CDR1 is SGDLS and CDR2 YYNGEE. There are 16 residues in the CDR3. V was trimmed by 0 bases and J by 0 bases, leaving 12 bases between them. The DNA for the CDR3 is TGTGCCAGCAGCGTAGGGTCCCAGGGTATGAACACTGAAGCTTTCTTT. Protein sequence: CASSVGSQGMNTEAFF. The full variable domain, with the rest looked up from reference TRBV9 and TRBJ1-1, is DSGVTQTPKHLITATGQRVTLRCSPRSGDLSVYWYQQSLDQGLQFLIQYYNGEERAKGNILERFSAQQFPDLHSELNLSSLELGDSALYFCASSVGSQGMNTEAFFGQGTRLTVV.

The rearrangement links TRBV14 to TRBJ2-2; 8 nucleotides line up with TRBD1. Germline trimming cut 1 base from V and 7 bases from J; bases unmatched to any gene: 14. Germline CDR1 is SGHDN and CDR2 is FVKESK. CDR3 size: 18 residues. The CDR3 DNA reads as TGTGCCAGCAGCCAAGTATACCCGGGGCAGGGGGCTGGCGGGGAGCTGTTTTTT. Amino acids: CASSQVYPGQGAGGELFF.

The chain recombines TRBV6-5 with TRBJ1-6, with 9 nucleotides matching TRBD1. The length of the CDR3 is 15 residues. Unmatched junction bases numbered 9, after V lost 5 bases and J lost 10 bases. Germline CDR1 and CDR2: MNHEY and SVGAGI. CDR3 coding DNA: TGTGCCAGCAGTAGTCCGGGACAGGGAGGGTCACCCCTCCACTTT. Residues: CASSSPGQGGSPLHF.

The rearrangement links TRBV5-1 to TRBJ2-7, with D perhaps matching TRBD1 (5 bases). The CDR3 consists of 16 residues. Germline V gene sequence: CDR1 SGHRS, CDR2 YFSETQ. With 1 base removed from V and 7 bases from J, the gap between germline ends came to 21 bases. Written as DNA, the CDR3 is TGCGCCAGCAGCTTGAACCTGGACATCACCACGAGAGAGCAGTACTTC. Its protein is CASSLNLDITTREQYF.

This rearrangement joins TRBV10-3 to TRBJ1-2; TRBD1 agrees at 7 bases. CDR3 length: 14 residues. V lost 6 bases, J lost 1 base, and 5 bases stayed unmatched. Germline values: CDR1 ENHRY, CDR2 SYGVKD. CDR3 DNA sequence: TGTGCCATCAGAGGTGACAGGGATAACTATGGCTACACCTTC. Translating gives CAIRGDRDNYGYTF.

The chain carries TRBV19 and TRBJ1-2; 8 bases fit TRBD1. The V gene's germline CDR1 is LNHDA and CDR2 SQIVND (reference sequence). V lost 3 bases and J lost 4; bases outside the gene matches: 7. The CDR3 is made up of 15 amino acids. Here the CDR3 DNA reads TGTGCCAGTAGTATCTACTCCGGGACAGGCTATGGCTACACCTTC. Protein: CASSIYSGTGYGYTF.

The rearrangement joins TRBV6-1 to TRBJ2-3; 8 bases are a match to TRBD2. V lost 6 bases and J lost 11; bases outside the gene matches: 7. The CDR3 covers 12 residues. Germline CDR1 reads MNHNS; CDR2 reads SASEGT. CDR3 loop: CASSSGGLGQYF. In nucleotides, the CDR3 is TGTGCCAGCAGCTCGGGGGGACTAGGGCAGTATTTT.

V gene TRBV7-9 combines with J gene TRBJ2-1, with D possibly TRBD2 on 5 matching bases. This CDR3 has 15 residues. The V gene lost 1 base and the J gene lost 4 bases, with 11 bases spanning the gap. Germline V gene sequence: CDR1 SEHNR, CDR2 FQNEAQ (reference sequence). For the CDR3, the DNA is TGTGCCAGCAGCTTAGAGGGAGCGGTTTACAATGAGCAGTTCTTC. As protein: CASSLEGAVYNEQFF.

The chain joins TRBV18 to TRBJ1-4; 10 bases line up with TRBD1. Germline V gene lookup returns CDR1 KGHSH and CDR2 LQKENI. Trimming removed 2 bases from V and 8 bases from J; junction bases left unmatched: 11. The CDR3 contains 17 residues. The chain's CDR3 is CASSPASGTGAGEKLFF. CDR3 nucleotides: TGTGCCAGCTCACCAGCGTCCGGGACAGGGGCAGGGGAAAAACTGTTTTTT.